Each of the 24 T cell receptor beta chains below was sequenced from the same sample in a study of cytomegalovirus exposure and HLA in healthy donors. The PCR made use of 60 Vbeta and 13 Jbeta primers. Sequenced by immunoSEQ multiplex PCR; TCRdb stores in-frame clones only, minus some. The sample contains under 150,000 clones, approximately 82% of which appear only once. Specimen: PBMCs. The receptors stem from a man in his thirties or forties in good health and CMV-seropositive.

The rearrangement links TRBV19 to TRBJ2-3; 10 nucleotides line up with TRBD2. Per the germline V gene, CDR1 is LNHDA and CDR2 is SQIVND (reference sequence). V gave up 6 bases and J gave up 3 bases; unmatched junction bases: 9. The CDR3 length is 16 residues. The CDR3 is CASRVAGGFGTDTQYF. Written as DNA, the CDR3 is TGTGCCAGTAGAGTAGCGGGGGGTTTTGGGACAGATACGCAGTATTTT.

The CDR3, as DNA: TGTGCCAGCAGTGACAGCCAGGTCACGCCCCAGCATTTT. It translates to CASSDSQVTPQHF. The genes are TRBV2 and TRBJ1-5; D is uncertain. V gave up 3 bases and J gave up 9 bases, with 12 bases separating them. CDR1 and CDR2 (germline): SNHLY, FYNNEI. The CDR3 totals 13 residues.

V gene TRBV19 combines with J gene TRBJ2-5; TRBD2 matches 7 bases. The germline CDR1 and CDR2 sequences are LNHDA and SQIVND (reference sequence). The CDR3 covers 15 residues. J was trimmed by 4 bases and V by 6 bases; bases with no gene match: 11. The CDR3 DNA follows: TGTGCCAGTAGCCGGGAGGACTACCGAAGAGAGACCCAGTACTTC. This gives the protein CASSREDYRRETQYF.

This clone was detected a few times. The J gene is TRBJ2-2, the V gene TRBV7-2, with D tentatively TRBD2 (6 bases). The CDR3 covers 15 residues. The germline V gene has CDR1 SGHTA and CDR2 FQGNSA. Trimming removed 1 base from V and 8 bases from J, with 14 bases in between. The DNA for the CDR3 is TGTGCCAGCAGCTTAGACCGGGACTCCCCTGGGGAGCTGTTTTTT. Protein: CASSLDRDSPGELFF.

The CDR3 sequence: CASSAAGLMNTEAFF. Here the CDR3 DNA reads TGTGCCAGCAGTGCGGCAGGCCTTATGAACACTGAAGCTTTCTTT. This sequence joins TRBV6-1 and TRBJ1-1, with D uncertain. Trimming left V 4 bases short and J 0 bases short, with 12 bases between. The CDR3 runs to 15 residues. Germline V gives CDR1 MNHNS, CDR2 SASEGT.

The chain is built from TRBV7-8 and TRBJ2-2; 8 bases map to TRBD2. Trimming took 1 base from V and 0 from J; bases not matched to a gene: 1. The CDR3 runs 16 residues. CDR1 is SGHVS and CDR2 is FQNEAQ in the germline V gene. Here the CDR3 DNA reads TGTGCCAGCAGCTTAGAACTAGCGGCGAACACCGGGGAGCTGTTTTTT. This codes for CASSLELAANTGELFF.

The CDR3 spells CASSEAGPGRGLGEKLFF. CDR3 DNA: TGTGCCAGCAGTGAAGCTGGCCCGGGTAGGGGGCTCGGGGAAAAACTGTTTTTT. V gene TRBV2 combines with J gene TRBJ1-4; 7 nucleotides agree with TRBD1. Germline V CDR1 and CDR2: SNHLY, FYNNEI. V was clipped by 0 bases and J by 8 bases; unmatched bases: 15. The CDR3 sequence is 18 residues long.

On this clone itself: The sample carries other DNA sequences with the same CDR3. This chain joins TRBV11-1 and TRBJ2-7, with D maybe TRBD1 (5 bases). Germline V CDR1 and CDR2: SGHAT, FQDESV (reference sequence). The CDR3 contains 13 residues. Trimming cost V 6 bases and J 2 bases, with 11 bases left between them. The CDR3 nucleotides are TGTGCCAGCAGTATGGGGCTGACCTACGAGCAGTACTTC. It encodes CASSMGLTYEQYF.

As for this clone: The junction departs from the called germline gene at one end, perhaps through a read error. The chain is built from TRBV5-4 and TRBJ2-5; 7 positions match TRBD1. In germline, CDR1 is SGHNT, CDR2 YYREEE (reference sequence). The CDR3 has 14 amino acids. CDR3 nucleotides: TGTGCCAGCAGCTCTGGGACAGAACAAGGGACCCAGTACTTC. It yields the protein CASSSGTEQGTQYF.

This clone was counted a single time. The chain employs TRBV19 and TRBJ2-5; 8 nucleotides agree with TRBD2. The germline V gene encodes CDR1 LNHDA and CDR2 SQIVND (reference sequence). CDR3 size: 15 residues. Trimming at V came to 3 bases and at J to 5 bases, leaving 8 bases not matched to a gene. The DNA for the CDR3 is TGTGCCAGTAGTATGTTGGGACTAGGAGACGAGACCCAGTACTTC. This codes for CASSMLGLGDETQYF.

The V gene is TRBV10-3, the J gene TRBJ2-3, with 8 bases lining up with TRBD1. Germline V gives CDR1 ENHRY, CDR2 SYGVKD. The CDR3 is made up of 15 amino acids. J gave up 2 bases and V 8 bases, and 9 bases lay outside the gene matches. The CDR3 region has the DNA TGTGCCATCGCGGGACAGGCCTCTTCCACAGATACGCAGTATTTT. This sequence encodes CAIAGQASSTDTQYF.

The chain employs TRBV2 and TRBJ2-5, with D tentatively TRBD1 (6 bases). The CDR3 consists of 12 residues. The germline V gene has CDR1 SNHLY and CDR2 FYNNEI. Trimming stripped 10 bases from V and 3 bases from J, with 12 bases between. The CDR3 loop is CATHREKETQYF. The CDR3 nucleotides are TGTGCCACACACAGGGAGAAAGAGACCCAGTACTTC.

The chain's CDR3 is CAISWDRETDEQYF. DNA for the CDR3: TGTGCCATCAGCTGGGACAGGGAGACGGACGAGCAGTACTTC. The gene calls are TRBV10-3 and TRBJ2-5; 9 bases are a match to TRBD1. The DNA end is more similar to TRBJ2-7, so the J call may be wrong. This CDR3 comprises 14 residues. The germline CDR1 and CDR2 sequences are ENHRY and SYGVKD.

This chain joins TRBV19 and TRBJ2-1; perhaps TRBD1 as D (6 bases). V lost 8 bases, J lost 2 bases, and 16 bases lay in between. This CDR3 comprises 15 residues. CDR1 and CDR2 (germline): LNHDA, SQIVND (reference sequence). As DNA, the CDR3 is TGTGCCAGTTCCACCAACAGGGTCCCCTACAATGAGCAGTTCTTC. Its translation is CASSTNRVPYNEQFF.

V and J are TRBV5-1 and TRBJ2-1, with 7 bases aligning to TRBD2. V shed 4 bases, J shed 6 bases, and the junction held 10 bases outside the gene matches. The germline V gene has CDR1 SGHRS and CDR2 YFSETQ. The CDR3 runs 15 residues. This CDR3 reads CASSPGGGLLNEQFF. As DNA, the CDR3 is TGCGCCAGCAGCCCTGGGGGGGGACTTCTCAATGAGCAGTTCTTC.

The rearrangement joins TRBV7-8 to TRBJ1-2; no definite D call. The germline V and J ends were trimmed by 5 bases and 4 bases, with 14 bases remaining between them. CDR1 is SGHVS, CDR2 FQNEAQ, per germline. This CDR3 contains 14 residues. The CDR3 DNA reads TGTGCCAGCAGCGCCGCCCGGTCGCTCTATGGCTACACCTTC. The encoded protein is CASSAARSLYGYTF.

This chain connects TRBV10-3 to TRBJ2-7; TRBD2 aligns across 8 bases. From germline, CDR1 is ENHRY and CDR2 SYGVKD. V shed 3 bases and J 2 bases; nucleotides not matched to a gene: 9. This CDR3 is built from 16 residues. The CDR3 nucleotides read TGTGCCATCAGTGACGGTAGTAGCGGGAACGCCTACGAGCAGTACTTC. Amino acids: CAISDGSSGNAYEQYF.

The rearrangement links TRBV27 to TRBJ2-1; D is unclear. Trimming removed 0 bases from V and 4 bases from J, with 10 bases in between. The CDR3 is 15 amino acids. Germline assignment: CDR1 MNHEY and CDR2 SMNVEV (reference sequence). CDR3 in amino acids: CASSLSSNFYNEQFF. CDR3 nucleotide sequence: TGTGCCAGCAGTTTATCCTCCAACTTTTACAATGAGCAGTTCTTC.

The rearrangement uses TRBV11-2 and TRBJ1-3; no definite D call. CDR1 and CDR2 from the germline V gene are SGHAT and FQNNGV. V lost 0 bases to trimming and J lost 0 bases, with 12 bases between them. This CDR3 contains 17 residues. CDR3 protein: CASSLDRVRSSGNTIYF. The CDR3 DNA reads as TGTGCCAGCAGCTTAGATCGGGTTCGGAGCTCTGGAAACACCATATATTTT. The whole variable domain, filled in from reference TRBV11-2 and TRBJ1-3, reads EAGVAQSPRYKIIEKRQSVAFWCNPISGHATLYWYQQILGQGPKLLIQFQNNGVVDDSQLPKDRFSAERLKGVDSTLKIQPAKLEDSAVYLCASSLDRVRSSGNTIYFGEGSWLTVV.

The gene calls are TRBV7-2 and TRBJ1-1; the match to TRBD1 covers 9 bases. After removal of 7 bases from V and 0 bases from J, the junction contained 6 bases not matched to a gene. Germline-derived CDR1 and CDR2 are SGHTA and FQGNSA. This CDR3 is 15 amino acids long. In DNA form, the CDR3 reads TGTGCCAGCATCCAACAGGGGGCCCTGAACACTGAAGCTTTCTTT. Translating it yields CASIQQGALNTEAFF.

This chain joins TRBV6-1 and TRBJ1-6; D is possibly TRBD1 (6 bases). The CDR3 consists of 11 residues. Germline V gene data show CDR1 as MNHNS and CDR2 as SASEGT. CDR3 in DNA: TGTGCAGAGGGGGAGGGATTGGCCCTCCACTTT. It yields the protein CAEGEGLALHF.

The chain couples TRBV7-9 to TRBJ1-2; no firm D call. V was cut by 1 base and J by 3 bases, with 9 bases left in between. The CDR3 loop spans 14 amino acids. CDR1 and CDR2 from the germline V gene are SEHNR and FQNEAQ (reference sequence). CDR3 DNA sequence: TGTGCCAGCAGCTTAGGAGGGAGGGACTATGGCTACACCTTC. Its translation: CASSLGGRDYGYTF.

DNA of the CDR3: TGTGCCAGCAGTTTCCCACAGGGGGGTTCCTACAATGAGCAGTTCTTC. Protein product: CASSFPQGGSYNEQFF. The genes are TRBV28 and TRBJ2-1; 8 bases are shared with TRBD1. The J segment lost 1 base and the V segment lost 3 bases, leaving 5 bases of the junction unmatched. Germline CDR1 MDHEN, CDR2 SYDVKM. The CDR3 extends over 16 amino acids.

This clone was observed a single time. This rearrangement joins TRBV11-2 to TRBJ2-2; 7 bases are shared with TRBD2. Trimming took 1 base from V and 6 from J; bases not matched to a gene: 5. The CDR3 consists of 15 residues. Germline CDR1 reads SGHAT; CDR2 reads FQNNGV. For the CDR3, the DNA is TGTGCCAGCAGCTTAGTGCGAGCGGGACCCGGGGAGCTGTTTTTT. The encoded protein is CASSLVRAGPGELFF.